The T cell receptor (beta chain) under discussion was sequenced for a study of blood T cell repertoires in COVID-19. As for the study in general: Sites across the United States, Italy and Spain contributed samples from acute and convalescent COVID-19.

V was clipped by 1 base and J by 0 bases, with 13 bases between them. Per germline, CDR1 LGHDT and CDR2 YNNKEL (reference sequence). CDR3 length equals 17 residues. Original handling: Cell counts per sample came from amplifying reference gene primers. Here immunoSEQ multiplex PCR was the method, and the copy in TCRdb shows in-frame clones only, minus some. The DNA gave D and trimming, while V, J and clone size come from that table. The repertoire holds about 200,000 clones, with about four fifths as singletons. The chain links TRBV3-1 (or the pseudogene TRBV3-2) to TRBJ1-3; no clear D. The source of this sequence is a man in his sixties with acute or convalescent COVID-19. The material sequenced was peripheral blood. DNA for the CDR3: TGTGCCAGCAGCCAAGGTTACATACAAATCTCTGGAAACACCATATATTTT. Translating it yields CASSQGYIQISGNTIYF.